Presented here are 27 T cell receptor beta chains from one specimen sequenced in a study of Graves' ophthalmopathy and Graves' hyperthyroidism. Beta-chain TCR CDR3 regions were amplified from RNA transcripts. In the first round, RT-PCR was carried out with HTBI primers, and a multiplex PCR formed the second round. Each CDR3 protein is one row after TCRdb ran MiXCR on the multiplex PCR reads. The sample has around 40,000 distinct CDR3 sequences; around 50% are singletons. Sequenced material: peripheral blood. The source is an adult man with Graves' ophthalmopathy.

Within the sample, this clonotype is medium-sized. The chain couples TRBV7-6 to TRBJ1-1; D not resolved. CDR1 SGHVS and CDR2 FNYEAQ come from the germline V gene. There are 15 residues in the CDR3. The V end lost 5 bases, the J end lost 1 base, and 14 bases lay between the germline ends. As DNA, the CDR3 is TGTGCCAGCAGCCCAGATGGACGGCGGAACACTGAAGCTTTCTTT. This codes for CASSPDGRRNTEAFF.

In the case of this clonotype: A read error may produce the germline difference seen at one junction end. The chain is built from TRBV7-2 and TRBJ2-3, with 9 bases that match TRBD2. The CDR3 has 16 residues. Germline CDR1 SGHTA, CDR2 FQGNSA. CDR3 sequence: CASSLSSGTITDTQCF. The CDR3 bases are TGTGCCAGCAGCTTATCTAGCGGGACGATCACAGATACGCAGTGTTTT.

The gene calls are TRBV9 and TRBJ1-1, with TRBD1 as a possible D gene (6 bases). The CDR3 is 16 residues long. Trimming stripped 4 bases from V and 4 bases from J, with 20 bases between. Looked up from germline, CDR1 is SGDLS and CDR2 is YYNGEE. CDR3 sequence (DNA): TGTGCCAGCAGCCTAAGTCCTGGGGGGGCTGGCACTGAAGCTTTCTTT. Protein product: CASSLSPGGAGTEAFF.

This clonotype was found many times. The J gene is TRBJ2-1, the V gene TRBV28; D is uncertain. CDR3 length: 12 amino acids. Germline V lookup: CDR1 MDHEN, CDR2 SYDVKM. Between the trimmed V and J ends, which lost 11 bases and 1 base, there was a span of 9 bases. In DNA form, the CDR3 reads TGTGCCTACGAGGATTCCTACAATGAGCAGTTCTTC. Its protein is CAYEDSYNEQFF.

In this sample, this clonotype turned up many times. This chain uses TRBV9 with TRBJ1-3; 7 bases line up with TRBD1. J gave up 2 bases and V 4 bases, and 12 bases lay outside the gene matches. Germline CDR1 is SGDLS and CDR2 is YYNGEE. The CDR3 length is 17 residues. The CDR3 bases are TGTGCCAGCAGCCCTAGGGGAGGCAGGGGGGCTGGAAACACCATATATTTT. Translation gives CASSPRGGRGAGNTIYF.

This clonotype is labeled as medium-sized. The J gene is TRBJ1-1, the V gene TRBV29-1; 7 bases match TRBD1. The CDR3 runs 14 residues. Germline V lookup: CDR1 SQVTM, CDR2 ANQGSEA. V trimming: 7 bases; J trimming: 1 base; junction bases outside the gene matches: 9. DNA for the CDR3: TGCAGCGCCTCGACAGGGAGGGCGAACACTGAAGCTTTCTTT. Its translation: CSASTGRANTEAFF.

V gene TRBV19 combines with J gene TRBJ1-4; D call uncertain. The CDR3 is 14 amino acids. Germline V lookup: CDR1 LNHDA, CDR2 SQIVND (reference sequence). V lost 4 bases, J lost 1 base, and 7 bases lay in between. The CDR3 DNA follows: TGTGCCAGTAGTAAGGTCGGAACTAATGAAAAACTGTTTTTT. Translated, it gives CASSKVGTNEKLFF.

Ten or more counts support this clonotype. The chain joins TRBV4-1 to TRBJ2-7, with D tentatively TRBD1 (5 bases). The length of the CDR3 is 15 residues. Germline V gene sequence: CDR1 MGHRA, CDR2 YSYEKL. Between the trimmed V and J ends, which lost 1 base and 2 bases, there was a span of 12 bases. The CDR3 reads CASSQGAGNPYEQYF. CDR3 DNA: TGCGCCAGCAGCCAAGGGGCAGGGAATCCCTACGAGCAGTACTTC.

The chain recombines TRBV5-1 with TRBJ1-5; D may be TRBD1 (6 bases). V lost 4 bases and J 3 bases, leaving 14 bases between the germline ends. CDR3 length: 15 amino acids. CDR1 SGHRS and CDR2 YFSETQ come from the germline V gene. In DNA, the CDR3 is TGCGCCAGCAGCACCAATCAGGGGACCAATCAGCCCCAGCATTTT. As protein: CASSTNQGTNQPQHF.

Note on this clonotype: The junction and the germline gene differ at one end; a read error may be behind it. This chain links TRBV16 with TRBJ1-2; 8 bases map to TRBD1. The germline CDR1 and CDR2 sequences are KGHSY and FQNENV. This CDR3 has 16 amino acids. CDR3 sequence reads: CASTQIGGQGAYGYTF. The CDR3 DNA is TGTGCCAGCACCCAAATCGGGGGTCAGGGGGCCTATGGCTACACCTTC.

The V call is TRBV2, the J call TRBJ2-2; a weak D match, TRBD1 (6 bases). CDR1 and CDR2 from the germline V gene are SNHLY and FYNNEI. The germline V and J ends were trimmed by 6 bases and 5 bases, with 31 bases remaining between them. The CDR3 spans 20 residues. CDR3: CASSEASGVNRAVWTGELFF. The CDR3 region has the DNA TGTGCCAGCAGCGAGGCCAGCGGAGTGAACAGGGCTGTCTGGACCGGGGAGCTGTTTTTT.

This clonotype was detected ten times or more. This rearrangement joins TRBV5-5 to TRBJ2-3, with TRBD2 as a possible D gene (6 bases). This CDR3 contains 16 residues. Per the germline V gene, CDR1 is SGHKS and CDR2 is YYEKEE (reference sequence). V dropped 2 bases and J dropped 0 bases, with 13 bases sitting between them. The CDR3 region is CASSLSGRMSTDTQYF. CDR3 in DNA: TGTGCCAGCAGCTTATCGGGGAGGATGAGCACAGATACGCAGTATTTT.

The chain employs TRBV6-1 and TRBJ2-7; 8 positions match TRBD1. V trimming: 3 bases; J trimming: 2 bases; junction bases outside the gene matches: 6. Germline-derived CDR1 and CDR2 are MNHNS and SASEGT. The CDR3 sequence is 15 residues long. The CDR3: CASSEDLQGAYEQYF. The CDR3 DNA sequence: TGTGCCAGCAGTGAGGACCTACAGGGGGCCTACGAGCAGTACTTC.

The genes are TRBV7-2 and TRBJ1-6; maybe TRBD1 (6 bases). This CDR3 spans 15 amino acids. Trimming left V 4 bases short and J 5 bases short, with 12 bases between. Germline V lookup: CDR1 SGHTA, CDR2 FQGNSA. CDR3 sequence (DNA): TGTGCCAGCAGCTACGTCAGGGGAAATAATTCACCCCTCCACTTT. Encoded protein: CASSYVRGNNSPLHF.

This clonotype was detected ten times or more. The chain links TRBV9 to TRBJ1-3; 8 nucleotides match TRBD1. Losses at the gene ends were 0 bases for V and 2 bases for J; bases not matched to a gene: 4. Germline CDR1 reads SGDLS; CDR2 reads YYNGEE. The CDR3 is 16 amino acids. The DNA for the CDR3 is TGTGCCAGCAGCGTAGTGCCAGGGGGCGCTGGAAACACCATATATTTT. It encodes CASSVVPGGAGNTIYF.

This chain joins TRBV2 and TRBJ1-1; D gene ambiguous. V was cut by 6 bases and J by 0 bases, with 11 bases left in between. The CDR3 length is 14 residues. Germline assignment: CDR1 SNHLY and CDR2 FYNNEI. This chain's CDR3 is CASSGPGLNTEAFF. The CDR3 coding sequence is TGTGCCAGCAGCGGTCCGGGTTTGAACACTGAAGCTTTCTTT.

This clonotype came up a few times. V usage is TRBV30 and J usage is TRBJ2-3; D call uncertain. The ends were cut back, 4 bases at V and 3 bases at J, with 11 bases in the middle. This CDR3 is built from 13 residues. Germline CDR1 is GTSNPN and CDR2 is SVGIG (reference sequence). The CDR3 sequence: CAWNVYGTDTQYF. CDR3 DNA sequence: TGTGCCTGGAACGTCTACGGAACAGATACGCAGTATTTT.

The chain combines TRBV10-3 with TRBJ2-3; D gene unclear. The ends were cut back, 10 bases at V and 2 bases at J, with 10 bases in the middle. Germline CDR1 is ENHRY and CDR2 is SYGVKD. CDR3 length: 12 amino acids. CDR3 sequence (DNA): TGTGCCAGCAAGGGAACCACAGATACGCAGTATTTT. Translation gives CASKGTTDTQYF.

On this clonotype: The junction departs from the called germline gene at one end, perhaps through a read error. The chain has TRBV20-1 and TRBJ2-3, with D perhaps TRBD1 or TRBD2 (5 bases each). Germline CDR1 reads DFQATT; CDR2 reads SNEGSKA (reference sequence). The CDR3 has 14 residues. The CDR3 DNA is TGCAGTGCTAGAGTCCCGGGGCACACAGATATGCAGTATTTT. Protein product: CSARVPGHTDMQYF.

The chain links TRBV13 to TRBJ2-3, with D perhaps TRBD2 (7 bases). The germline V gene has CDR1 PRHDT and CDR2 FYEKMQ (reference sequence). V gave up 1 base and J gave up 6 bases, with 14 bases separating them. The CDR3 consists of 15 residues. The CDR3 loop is CASSLVGGPEDTQYF. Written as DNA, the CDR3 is TGTGCCAGCAGCTTAGTGGGGGGGCCAGAGGATACGCAGTATTTT.

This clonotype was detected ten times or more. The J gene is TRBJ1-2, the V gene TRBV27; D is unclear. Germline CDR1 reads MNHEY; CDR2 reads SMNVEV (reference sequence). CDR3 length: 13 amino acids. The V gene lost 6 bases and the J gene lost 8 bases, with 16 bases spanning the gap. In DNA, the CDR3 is TGTGCCAGCAGCCAGATGGGGAGTAGGGGCTACACCTTC. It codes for CASSQMGSRGYTF.

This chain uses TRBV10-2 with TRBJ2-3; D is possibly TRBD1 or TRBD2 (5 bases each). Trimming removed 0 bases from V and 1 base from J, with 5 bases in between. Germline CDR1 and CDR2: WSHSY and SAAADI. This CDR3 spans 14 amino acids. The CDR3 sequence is CASSESGGTDTQYF. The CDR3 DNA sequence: TGCGCCAGCAGTGAGTCGGGGGGCACAGATACGCAGTATTTT.

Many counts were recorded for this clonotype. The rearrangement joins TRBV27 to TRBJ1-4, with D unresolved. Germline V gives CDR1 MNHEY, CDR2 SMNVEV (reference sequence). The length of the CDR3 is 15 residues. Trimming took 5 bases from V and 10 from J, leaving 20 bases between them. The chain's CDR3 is CASSPLSGSAGKLFF. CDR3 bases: TGTGCCAGCAGTCCCTTGTCTGGGTCGGCTGGAAAACTGTTTTTT.

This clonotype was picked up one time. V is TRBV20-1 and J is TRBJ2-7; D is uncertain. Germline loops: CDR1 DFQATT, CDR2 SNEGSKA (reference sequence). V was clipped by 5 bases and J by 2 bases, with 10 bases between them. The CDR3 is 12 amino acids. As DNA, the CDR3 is TGCAGTGCTTGGGGTGGGGCCTACGAGCAGTACTTC. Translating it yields CSAWGGAYEQYF.

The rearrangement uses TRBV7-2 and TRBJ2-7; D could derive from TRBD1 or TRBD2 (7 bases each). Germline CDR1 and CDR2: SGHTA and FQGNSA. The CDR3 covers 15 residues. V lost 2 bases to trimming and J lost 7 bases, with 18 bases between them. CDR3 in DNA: TGTGCCAGCAGCTTACAGGGGGAGGGGAGTGGAGAGCAGTACGTC. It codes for CASSLQGEGSGEQYV.

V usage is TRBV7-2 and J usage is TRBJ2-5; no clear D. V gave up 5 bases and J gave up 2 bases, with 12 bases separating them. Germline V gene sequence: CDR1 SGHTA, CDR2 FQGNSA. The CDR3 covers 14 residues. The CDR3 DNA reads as TGTGCCAGCAGCCCCCGGGTGGGGCAAGAGACCCAGTACTTC. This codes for CASSPRVGQETQYF.

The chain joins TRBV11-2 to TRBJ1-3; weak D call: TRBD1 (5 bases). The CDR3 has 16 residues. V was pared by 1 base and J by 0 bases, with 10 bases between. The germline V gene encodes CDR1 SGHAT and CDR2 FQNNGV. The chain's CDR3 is CASSLVPGGSGNTIYF. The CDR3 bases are TGTGCCAGCAGCTTAGTTCCGGGGGGCTCTGGAAACACCATATATTTT. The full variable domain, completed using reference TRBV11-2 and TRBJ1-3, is EAGVAQSPRYKIIEKRQSVAFWCNPISGHATLYWYQQILGQGPKLLIQFQNNGVVDDSQLPKDRFSAERLKGVDSTLKIQPAKLEDSAVYLCASSLVPGGSGNTIYFGEGSWLTVV.